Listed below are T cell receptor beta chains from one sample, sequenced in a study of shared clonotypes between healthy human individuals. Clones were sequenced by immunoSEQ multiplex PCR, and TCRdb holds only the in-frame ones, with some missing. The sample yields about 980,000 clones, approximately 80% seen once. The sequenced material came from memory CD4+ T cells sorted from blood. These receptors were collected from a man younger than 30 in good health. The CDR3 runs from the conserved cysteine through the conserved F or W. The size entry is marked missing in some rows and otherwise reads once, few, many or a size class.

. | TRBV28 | CASSLSTVSGNTIYF
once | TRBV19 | CASSRGQVARDGELFF
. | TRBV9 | CASSVGRVSRGEQYF
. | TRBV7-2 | CASSFTGTSTYEQYF
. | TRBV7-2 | CASSLGQGNNQPQHF
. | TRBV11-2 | CASSRTRVETQYF
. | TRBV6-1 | CASSEGLAVDNEQFF
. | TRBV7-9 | CASSFDGTGGETQYF
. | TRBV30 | CAAQGEDYGYTF
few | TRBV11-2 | CASSLERLASTDTQYF
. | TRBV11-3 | CASSLAAGMTGELFF
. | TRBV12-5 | CASGLAAGNIGNEQFF
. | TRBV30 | CAWIRAQGTGELFF
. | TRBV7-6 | CASSLGGVGAYYEQYF
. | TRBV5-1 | CASRPPGQGAAGYTF
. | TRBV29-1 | CSVHRGGGVLNTEAFF
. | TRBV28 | CASSSRDFSNQPQHF
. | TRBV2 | CASSEVLAGGTDTQYF
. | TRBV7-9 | CASSLDPHTQYF
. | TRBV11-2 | CASSHGQYLEAFF
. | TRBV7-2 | CASSLLNEQFF
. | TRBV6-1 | CASRRGGEKLFF
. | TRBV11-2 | CASSGRLAGANEQFF
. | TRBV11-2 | CASSMPLLDRSVEYF
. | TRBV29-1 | CSVVVGNEQFF
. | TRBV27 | CASYHSDRGHSNQPQHF
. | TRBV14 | CASSQGGRTWTGELFF
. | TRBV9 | CASSVVSGTNEQFF
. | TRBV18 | CASSWGLADSYEQYF